This T cell receptor (beta chain) was sequenced in a study of T cell responses to AZD1222 COVID-19 vaccine (dated by TCRdb to about 2021). About the full investigation: Because spike-specific TCR depth and breadth did not differ between the two schedules, AZD1222 recipients who got a second dose at roughly 4 weeks were pooled with those who got a second dose at roughly 12 weeks. A total of just over 230 trial participants underwent TCR sequencing, of whom approximately 200 had received two doses of AZD1222 and around 25 had received two doses of the MenACWY control vaccine. Enrollment into the trials was organized by age into subgroups of 18-55, 56-69 and 70-plus years, and those subgroups contained 148, 28 and 57 TCR-sequenced participants, respectively.

The CDR3 regions of human TCRbeta chains were analyzed by immunosequencing. Under the source paper's analysis protocol: TCRs in the repertoires were matched against a reference library of SARS-CoV-2-specific TCRs that had been generated with the MIRA antigen-specificity platform. Breadth was defined as the fraction of unique TCRs that were SARS-CoV-2-associated, and depth was defined as the fraction of total T cells that were SARS-CoV-2-associated. Each spike-specific TCR was assigned to its reactive spike region and to a CD4 or CD8 class using the MIRA data. Log10-transformed breadth and depth values were compared by one-way ANOVA with Sidak's multiple comparisons tests. TCRdb holds this immuneACCESS table with in-frame rearrangements only. Some clones are missing; in checked studies, unresolved V genes explain under half, and the rest has no known cause. Clone size and the V and J calls come from that table; the DNA yielded D and trimming. This sample holds approximately 120,000 clones; about 90% were observed only once. The top ten hold roughly 7% of the sample.

In regard to this clone: Its antigen has not been determined. Base qualities are not recorded, but no much larger clone differs from it by a single base.

Paper-wide results and their limitations: Conclusions about previously exposed vaccinees are limited, since just five or six AZD1222 recipients were seropositive for SARS-CoV-2 at baseline. In the small 56-69-year group, the increase in depth fell short of significance, most likely because of low power. The whole spike protein was spanned by vaccine-associated CD4 TCRs, and dominant responses were seen in regions 160-218 and 743-854. Reportedly, almost half of the unique spike-specific TCRs recognized epitopes lying outside the regions that are mutated in the B.1.351 and B.1.1.7 variants. Because no day 14 peak-response samples were available, repertoires were characterized only after the peak T cell response. After two AZD1222 doses, spike-specific TCR breadth and depth were significantly higher than at day 0 and than in MenACWY recipients. Most participants were white British and females outnumbered males, and the authors suggested that clonal diversity may have been underestimated.

Including cysteine and phenylalanine, the CDR3 has 14 amino acids. Solely the CDR3 DNA is kept, with 42 bases framed from the first base. CDR1 and CDR2, looked up from the germline V gene, are SGHVS and FQNEAQ. The trim is 5 bases for V and 6 bases for J, with a gap of 13 bases between the germline ends. The time point label, as the study defines it: baseline before first vaccination. Vaccinee samples came from UK trials COV001 and COV002, including a single-blind randomized controlled phase 2/3 trial of AZD1222 (ChAdOx1 nCoV-19) in healthy adults. For TCRbeta chain sequencing, PBMC samples from trial participants were taken at day 0 and at day 28 after the second dose.

Specimen: peripheral blood, collected on day 0 of AZD1222 vaccination. This TCR was recovered from an adult in good health. This chain is built from TRBV7-8 and TRBJ1-4, and possibly TRBD1, on 5 matching bases. The base sequence is TGTGCCAGCAGCGCCAGGGAGTCGGATGAAAAACTGTTTTTT. This gives the protein CASSARESDEKLFF.